This TCR beta chain is drawn from a study of long-term antiretroviral therapy in people with HIV. Running of the v3.0 immunoSEQ assay took place at survey level. Libraries were prepared by immunoSEQ multiplex PCR; TCRdb keeps only in-frame clonotypes and omits some of them. The sample lists about 30,000 clones; about 85% were seen once. This CDR3 has 16 amino acids. V lost 1 base and J lost 6; bases outside the gene matches: 8. Germline CDR1 is MNHEY and CDR2 is SMNVEV (reference sequence). The sample was unsorted PBMCs, taken 3 years after starting antiretroviral therapy. V and J are TRBV27 and TRBJ2-3, with 9 nucleotides matching TRBD1. The clonotype was recovered from a man between 40 and 49 years old with HIV. The CDR3 sequence: CASSLLGTGLTDTQYF. CDR3 nucleotides: TGTGCCAGCAGTTTATTGGGGACAGGGCTAACGGATACGCAGTATTTT.